The 28 T cell receptor beta chains in this list originate from one sample, sequenced in a study of cytomegalovirus exposure and HLA in healthy donors. The PCR contained 60 Vbeta and 13 Jbeta primers. The method was immunoSEQ multiplex PCR; TCRdb's version includes in-frame clones alone and lacks a portion of them. This table has some 85,000 clones, 78% appearing once. Material for sequencing was PBMCs. The receptors were gathered from a man aged 18 to 30 in good health and CMV-seropositive.

The V call is TRBV21-1, the J call TRBJ2-3; no DNA check was done on the table's D call, TRBD1. TRBV21-1 is a known pseudogene. The CDR3 has 16 residues. The CDR3 nucleotides are TGTGCCAGCAGCAAAGGCTTGGACAGGGGTCCAGATACGCAGTATTTT. Its protein product is CASSKGLDRGPDTQYF.

This clone showed up just a few times. The chain couples TRBV2 to TRBJ1-3, with D unclear. The CDR3 runs to 11 residues. Germline assignment: CDR1 SNHLY and CDR2 FYNNEI. V lost 8 bases and J lost 8, with 10 bases in between. The CDR3: CASFWLDTIYF. CDR3 coding DNA: TGTGCCAGCTTTTGGCTGGACACCATATATTTT. The variable domain in full, completed from reference TRBV2 and TRBJ1-3, reads EPEVTQTPSHQVTQMGQEVILRCVPISNHLYFYWYRQILGQKVEFLVSFYNNEISEKSEIFDDQFSVERPDGSNFTLKIRSTKLEDSAMYFCASFWLDTIYFGEGSWLTVV.

This sequence joins TRBV9 and TRBJ2-2, with a possible D match to TRBD2 (7 bases). The CDR3 runs 19 residues. The V end was cut by 0 bases, the J end by 1 base, with 19 bases between. CDR1 SGDLS and CDR2 YYNGEE come from the germline V gene. CDR3 coding DNA: TGTGCCAGCAGCGTAGAGGGGGAGGGAGACGAATTGAACACCGGGGAGCTGTTTTTT. Amino acids: CASSVEGEGDELNTGELFF.

V usage is TRBV11-2 and J usage is TRBJ1-1, with a weak D call TRBD1 (6 bases). The CDR3 totals 12 residues. V lost 3 bases to trimming and J lost 6 bases, with 8 bases between them. The germline gives CDR1 SGHAT, CDR2 FQNNGV. CDR3 amino acids: CASSFGTPEAFF. The CDR3 DNA sequence: TGTGCCAGCAGCTTTGGGACACCTGAAGCTTTCTTT.

V gene TRBV11-2 combines with J gene TRBJ2-7; TRBD2 agrees at 7 bases. With V trimmed by 6 bases and J by 6 bases, 14 bases remained unmatched. Germline V gene data show CDR1 as SGHAT and CDR2 as FQNNGV. The CDR3 totals 15 residues. This CDR3 reads CASRAERGFVGEQYF. The CDR3 coding sequence is TGTGCCAGCAGGGCCGAGCGGGGATTTGTTGGCGAGCAGTACTTC.

The chain combines TRBV5-1 with TRBJ1-2; D unresolved. This CDR3 is 13 amino acids long. Germline values: CDR1 SGHRS, CDR2 YFSETQ. The germline V and J ends were trimmed by 0 bases and 2 bases, with 5 bases remaining between them. CDR3 in DNA: TGCGCCAGCAGCTTGGTACAGAACTATGGCTACACCTTC. The encoded protein is CASSLVQNYGYTF.

This sequence joins TRBV5-4 and TRBJ2-7; D is perhaps TRBD1 (6 bases). CDR3 length: 16 residues. Trimming took off 4 bases at V and 0 bases at J, with 17 bases between the two ends. CDR1 is SGHNT, CDR2 YYREEE, per germline (reference sequence). DNA for the CDR3: TGTGCCAGCAGCCACGGGGACAATACTATCTCCTACGAGCAGTACTTC. Translation gives CASSHGDNTISYEQYF.

V usage is TRBV6-1 and J usage is TRBJ2-4, with D perhaps TRBD1 (5 bases). The CDR3 covers 13 residues. From germline, CDR1 is MNHNS and CDR2 SASEGT. Deletions cut 5 bases from V and 6 bases from J, with 11 bases between. The CDR3: CASSLLGVNIQYF. The CDR3 nucleotides are TGTGCCAGCAGTCTTTTAGGGGTAAACATTCAGTACTTC.

The chain uses TRBV27 and TRBJ1-1, with 7 bases matching TRBD1. J lost 5 bases, V lost 2 bases, and 5 bases had no gene match. This CDR3 is 14 amino acids long. In germline, CDR1 is MNHEY, CDR2 SMNVEV (reference sequence). CDR3 protein: CASSLRGLKTEAFF. The CDR3 DNA is TGTGCCAGCAGTTTAAGGGGGCTTAAGACTGAAGCTTTCTTT.

The gene calls are TRBV28 and TRBJ1-5; 8 nucleotides line up with TRBD1. CDR1 and CDR2 from the germline V gene are MDHEN and SYDVKM. V lost 3 bases to trimming and J lost 10 bases; unmatched junction nucleotides: 14. The CDR3 runs 16 residues. The CDR3 spells CASSLQGALRPYPQHF. CDR3 in DNA: TGTGCCAGCAGTTTGCAGGGGGCATTGCGACCTTATCCCCAGCATTTT.

This chain links TRBV5-1 with TRBJ1-5; 7 bases line up with TRBD1. The CDR3 runs 13 residues. Germline CDR1 is SGHRS and CDR2 is YFSETQ. V shed 3 bases, J shed 7 bases, and the junction held 4 bases outside the gene matches. The CDR3 region is CASSSTGQQPQHF. CDR3 in DNA: TGCGCCAGCAGCTCGACAGGGCAGCAGCCCCAGCATTTT.

This rearrangement joins TRBV11-3 to TRBJ1-4, with 8 bases aligning to TRBD1. CDR1 and CDR2 from the germline V gene are SGHNT and YENEEA. V was clipped by 3 bases and J by 6 bases; unmatched bases: 6. The CDR3 totals 15 residues. The CDR3 DNA follows: TGTGCCAGCAGCTTCAGGGGGCAGGCGGATGAAAAACTGTTTTTT. Translated: CASSFRGQADEKLFF.

The rearrangement links TRBV13 to TRBJ2-3; 12 nucleotides match TRBD2. Germline V gene data show CDR1 as PRHDT and CDR2 as FYEKMQ (reference sequence). V lost 5 bases and J lost 4; bases outside the gene matches: 13. This CDR3 region has 18 residues. The CDR3 DNA reads as TGTGCCAGCAGCCTCCGCGGACTAGCGGGATGGGGGGCAGATACGCAGTATTTT. As protein: CASSLRGLAGWGADTQYF.

This clone was recorded only once. DNA for the CDR3: TGTGCCAGCACAAACGGGGGGGGTTTAGGAGGCTACACCTTC. Amino acids: CASTNGGGLGGYTF. The V gene is TRBV6-1, the J gene TRBJ1-2; weak D call: TRBD1 (5 bases). V lost 7 bases and J 8 bases, leaving 20 bases between the germline ends. Germline lookup yields CDR1 MNHNS and CDR2 SASEGT. This CDR3 has 14 residues.

J is TRBJ2-3 and V is TRBV7-8; D is ambiguous. The CDR3 runs to 13 residues. Germline V gene data show CDR1 as SGHVS and CDR2 as FQNEAQ. The V end was cut by 2 bases, the J end by 4 bases, with 7 bases between. CDR3 DNA: TGTGCCAGCAGCTTACCCCCGGCAGATACGCAGTATTTT. Translating gives CASSLPPADTQYF.

The V call is TRBV6-5, the J call TRBJ2-7; unclear D gene. CDR1 and CDR2 from the germline V gene are MNHEY and SVGAGI. The length of the CDR3 is 11 residues. The V gene lost 6 bases and the J gene lost 4 bases, with 7 bases spanning the gap. CDR3 coding DNA: TGTGCCAGCAGGCGCCTTTACGAGCAGTACTTC. Translated: CASRRLYEQYF.

This clone was seen more than once but under ten times. This rearrangement joins TRBV6-1 to TRBJ1-5; a weak D match, TRBD1 (6 bases). V was clipped by 3 bases and J by 6 bases, with 6 bases between them. The CDR3 runs 12 residues. Germline V lookup: CDR1 MNHNS, CDR2 SASEGT. The CDR3: CASSDRGQPQHF. The CDR3 nucleotides are TGTGCCAGCAGTGACAGGGGTCAGCCCCAGCATTTT.

The rearrangement links TRBV27 to TRBJ2-1; D unresolved. The CDR3 runs to 11 residues. V was clipped by 6 bases and J by 9 bases, with 9 bases between them. Germline CDR1 MNHEY, CDR2 SMNVEV (reference sequence). CDR3: CASRIYGEQFF. In DNA, the CDR3 is TGTGCCAGCAGGATTTACGGTGAGCAGTTCTTC.

The V gene is TRBV6-1, the J gene TRBJ2-7; TRBD1 matches at 9 bases. The germline V gene has CDR1 MNHNS and CDR2 SASEGT. The CDR3 spans 15 residues. The V segment lost 4 bases and the J segment 2 bases; nucleotides outside the gene matches: 6. The DNA for the CDR3 is TGTGCCAGCAGTGTCCGGGACAGGGCGACCTACGAGCAGTACTTC. It specifies CASSVRDRATYEQYF.

This chain links TRBV6-1 with TRBJ1-2; D is unclear. Trimming took off 8 bases at V and 2 bases at J, with 12 bases between the two ends. Germline CDR1 and CDR2: MNHNS and SASEGT. The length of the CDR3 is 13 residues. This CDR3 is CASDPPGNYGYTF. The CDR3 DNA reads TGTGCCAGCGACCCTCCGGGGAACTATGGCTACACCTTC.

The V call is TRBV19, the J call TRBJ2-1; the D is unclear. Between the trimmed V and J ends, which lost 10 bases and 4 bases, there was a span of 14 bases. The CDR3 runs 13 residues. Germline V CDR1 and CDR2: LNHDA, SQIVND (reference sequence). The CDR3 region is CATTDLSYNEQFF. In DNA form, the CDR3 reads TGTGCCACCACAGACCTAAGTTACAATGAGCAGTTCTTC.

CDR3 sequence (DNA): TGCGCCAGCAGCCACGGGACAGGGGTGTATATGGGTGAAAAACTGTTTTTT. Translated, it gives CASSHGTGVYMGEKLFF. The chain is built from TRBV4-1 and TRBJ1-4, with 10 bases aligning to TRBD1. Germline V CDR1 and CDR2: MGHRA, YSYEKL. The CDR3 covers 17 residues. V lost 3 bases to trimming and J lost 7 bases; unmatched junction nucleotides: 11.

This chain links TRBV11-2 with TRBJ1-5; D gene unclear. This CDR3 is 14 amino acids long. CDR1 and CDR2 from the germline V gene are SGHAT and FQNNGV. With 3 bases removed from V and 1 base from J, the gap between germline ends came to 7 bases. Written as DNA, the CDR3 is TGTGCCAGCAGCTTGGAGAGGAGCAATCAGCCCCAGCATTTT. This sequence encodes CASSLERSNQPQHF.

The rearrangement joins TRBV25-1 to TRBJ2-1; D call uncertain. The CDR3 extends over 12 amino acids. Trimming removed 1 base at V and 10 bases at J, with 8 bases between. The germline V gene has CDR1 MGHDK and CDR2 SYGVNS. CDR3 loop: CASSELTQEQFF. In DNA, the CDR3 is TGTGCCAGCAGTGAATTAACGCAGGAGCAGTTCTTC.

This clone was observed once. The chain couples TRBV11-2 to TRBJ2-7; a possible D gene is TRBD1 (5 bases). Germline V gene lookup returns CDR1 SGHAT and CDR2 FQNNGV. V lost 5 bases to trimming and J lost 5 bases, with 10 bases between them. The CDR3 runs to 12 residues. CDR3 sequence: CASSPSRDEQYF. DNA of the CDR3: TGTGCCAGCAGCCCGAGCAGGGACGAGCAGTACTTC.

The rearrangement uses TRBV6-1 and TRBJ2-7; TRBD1 aligns across 8 bases. The germline CDR1 and CDR2 sequences are MNHNS and SASEGT. The CDR3 runs 15 residues. The trim removed 0 bases at V and 4 bases at J, leaving 5 bases unmatched. The CDR3 region has the DNA TGTGCCAGCAGTGAAGCGCAGGGGGCGGGTTACGAGCAGTACTTC. Protein: CASSEAQGAGYEQYF.

The chain combines TRBV4-1 with TRBJ2-7; D might be TRBD1 (5 bases). Trimming left V 6 bases short and J 3 bases short, with 15 bases between. The CDR3 totals 14 residues. Germline CDR1 MGHRA, CDR2 YSYEKL. The CDR3 region is CASSGAGSGYEQYF. CDR3 nucleotides: TGCGCCAGCAGTGGGGCAGGTTCGGGCTACGAGCAGTACTTC.

The chain couples TRBV5-1 to TRBJ2-2; TRBD2 aligns across 9 bases. The junction had 5 bases not matched to a gene; V was cut back by 1 base and J by 4 bases. This CDR3 region has 16 residues. In germline, CDR1 is SGHRS, CDR2 YFSETQ. CDR3 bases: TGCGCCAGCAGCTTGACTAGCGGGCGGGCCACCGGGGAGCTGTTTTTT. It codes for CASSLTSGRATGELFF.